This TCR beta chain stems from a study of T cell repertoires in cytomegalovirus infection. Study observations and caveats: Clonotype analysis showed dominance of the ex vivo response by HLA-C-restricted CMV-specific TCR beta clonotypes. Cumulative frequency of public TCR beta families picked out carriers of CMV plus the relevant HLA.

Via MiXCR, TCRdb re-called the reads, giving one row per CDR3 protein. The sample consists of hundreds of thousands of distinct CDR3 sequences, about 11% of them appearing once. The CDR3 totals 11 residues. Trimming removed 3 bases at V and 6 bases at J, with 5 bases between. This clonotype showed up many times. The antigen remains unidentified. The chain links TRBV12-3 or TRBV12-4 to TRBJ1-1; D gene ambiguous. This receptor was taken from a human donor in good health (CMV status not recorded). Some clones in this sample may be carry-over from other donors' samples. The material sequenced was PBMCs. This chain's CDR3 is CASSFEAEAFF. The CDR3 DNA reads TGTGCCAGCAGTTTCGAAGCTGAAGCTTTCTTT.